The present entry profiles one T cell receptor beta chain with its context. The antigen is unknown. The data belong to a study of graft-versus-host responses after intestinal transplantation. Turning to the study itself: Every recipient underwent anti-thymocyte globulin induction, then tacrolimus and steroids for 2 to 3 years. Study-wide results and limits: Early HvG declines after transplant were associated with peak circulating GvH clone levels. Graft-donor T cell macrochimerism in patients accompanied high graft-versus-host to host-versus-graft clonal ratios in allografts. Some GvH clones appeared in ileal mucosa or blood before recipient bone marrow.

V lost 4 bases, J lost 3 bases, and 6 bases stayed unmatched. CDR1 and CDR2 from the germline V gene are MDHEN and SYDVKM. This CDR3 region has 17 residues. TCRdb's copy holds only in-frame clones and misses some; the assay was immunoSEQ multiplex PCR. The data hold approximately 15,000 clones, with approximately 88% observed a single time. The chain combines TRBV28 with TRBJ2-3; TRBD2 aligns across 14 bases. Sequencing was performed on PBMCs, taken around 110 days after intestinal transplant. The sequence was obtained from a human patient who received an intestinal transplant, so some T cells may come from the graft donor. The CDR3 region has the DNA TGTGCCAGCAGTTCTCCAAGGACTAGCGGGAGGACAGATACGCAGTATTTT. Translation: CASSSPRTSGRTDTQYF. Combining the CDR3 with reference TRBV28 and TRBJ2-3 gives the whole variable domain DVKVTQSSRYLVKRTGEKVFLECVQDMDHENMFWYRQDPGLGLRLIYFSYDVKMKEKGDIPEGYSVSREKKERFSLILESASTNQTSMYLCASSSPRTSGRTDTQYFGPGTRLTVL.